The sequence of this TCR beta chain was determined in a study of T cells in Graves' hyperthyroidism and ophthalmopathy. This clonotype was detected many times. The study excluded patients with uncontrolled infection, other autoimmune disease, pregnancy or lactation. TCR beta CDR3 regions were amplified from RNA. The primer set for the first-round RT-PCR of the TCR CDR3 was HTBI. TCRdb re-called the multiplex PCR reads through MiXCR, storing one row per CDR3 protein. The sample lists fewer than 500,000 distinct CDR3 sequences; about 15% were seen once. The TCR originated in a man aged 18-30 years with Graves' ophthalmopathy. The specimen sequenced was blood.

CDR3 coding DNA: TGTGCCAGCAGAGATCGAACAGCGAACACCGGGGAGCTGTTTTTT. Translating gives CASRDRTANTGELFF. This rearrangement joins TRBV12-3 or TRBV12-4 to TRBJ2-2; the D is unclear. V lost 6 bases to trimming and J lost 0 bases, with 11 bases between them. The CDR3 has 15 amino acids.